This T cell receptor (beta chain) emerged from a study of early T cells in non-severe SARS-CoV-2 infection. Study-wide context: Sequencing used unsorted whole-blood bulk RNA, so chains lack pairing.

The TCR library protocol attached unique molecular identifiers to the individual cDNA molecules. Each CDR3 protein is one row after TCRdb ran MiXCR on the 5' RACE reads. Of about 38,000 distinct CDR3 sequences listed, less than 8% are singletons. Notes on the study in general: VDJdb-based annotation leaned toward anti-spike CD8 responses and missed private and CD4 specificities.

This clonotype was found a few times. Its antigen is unidentified. Germline V gene sequence: CDR1 MNHEY, CDR2 SMNVEV (reference sequence). This CDR3 is 14 amino acids long. V gave up 7 bases and J gave up 0 bases, with 13 bases separating them. The specimen comprised whole blood, sampled at baseline. The rearrangement joins TRBV27 to TRBJ2-7, with D perhaps matching TRBD2 (5 bases). This receptor was obtained from an adult who was a healthcare worker with PCR-confirmed SARS-CoV-2 infection or an uninfected control (not recorded which). The CDR3, as DNA: TGTGCCAGCAAACGAGCGGCAGACTCCTACGAGCAGTACTTC. Translating gives CASKRAADSYEQYF.